One and the same sample provided the 29 T cell receptor beta chains below, sequenced in a study of identical twins. TCRdb reanalysed the 5' RACE reads using MiXCR and keeps one entry per CDR3 protein. The sample carries around 510,000 distinct CDR3 sequences, around an eighth recorded once. This same sample was also taken into another study, of yellow fever vaccine responses in identical twins.

The specimen was CD4+ T cells sorted from blood. The receptors come from a woman aged 18-29 years in good health.

This clonotype has a count of ten or more. The V call is TRBV28, the J call TRBJ2-5; TRBD2 matches 8 bases. The CDR3 sequence is 13 residues long. Trimming took 7 bases from V and 4 from J; bases not matched to a gene: 5. The germline CDR1 and CDR2 sequences are MDHEN and SYDVKM. The CDR3 sequence is CASKSGGRETQYF. DNA for the CDR3: TGTGCCAGCAAATCGGGAGGGCGAGAGACCCAGTACTTC.

The chain employs TRBV19 and TRBJ2-7, with TRBD1 as a possible D gene (6 bases). Trimming pared 6 bases from V and 2 bases from J, leaving 14 bases between. CDR3 length equals 14 residues. Germline lookup yields CDR1 LNHDA and CDR2 SQIVND (reference sequence). The CDR3 coding sequence is TGTGCCAGTAGCCCCTCGACAGGAACCTACGAGCAGTACTTC. This gives the protein CASSPSTGTYEQYF. The full variable domain, its missing parts supplied by reference TRBV19 and TRBJ2-7, is DGGITQSPKYLFRKEGQNVTLSCEQNLNHDAMYWYRQDPGQGLRLIYYSQIVNDFQKGDIAEGYSVSREKKESFPLTVTSAQKNPTAFYLCASSPSTGTYEQYFGPGTRLTVT.

This clonotype was seen repeatedly, ten times or more. The chain joins TRBV5-1 to TRBJ2-1; D is undetermined. The CDR3 contains 14 residues. The germline V gene encodes CDR1 SGHRS and CDR2 YFSETQ. The V end was cut by 0 bases, the J end by 7 bases, with 11 bases between. CDR3 sequence reads: CASSLEAGGNEQFF. The DNA of the CDR3 is TGCGCCAGCAGCTTGGAGGCAGGCGGAAATGAGCAGTTCTTC.

This clonotype was observed a few times. The germline gene is not matched at one end of the junction; a read error may be the cause. The CDR3 DNA sequence: TGCGCCAGCAGCTTGGAGGGGTCTTACACTGAAGTTTTCTTT. It specifies CASSLEGSYTEVFF. This chain joins TRBV5-1 and TRBJ1-1; D is perhaps TRBD1 (5 bases). The CDR3 has 14 residues. Germline CDR1 reads SGHRS; CDR2 reads YFSETQ.

This clonotype occurred a few times. The CDR3 DNA follows: TGTGCCAGCTCACCCAGGGCGGGGGGTTCCTCCTACAATGAGCAGTTCTTC. Its protein product is CASSPRAGGSSYNEQFF. This chain joins TRBV18 and TRBJ2-1, with 8 bases lining up with TRBD2. The CDR3 runs 17 residues. J was trimmed by 0 bases and V by 3 bases; bases with no gene match: 7. Germline V gene lookup returns CDR1 KGHSH and CDR2 LQKENI.

This clonotype showed up just a few times. This chain joins TRBV15 and TRBJ2-2; D possibly corresponds to TRBD2 (5 bases). V lost 2 bases and J 5 bases, leaving 6 bases between the germline ends. Germline loops: CDR1 LNHNV, CDR2 YYDKDF (reference sequence). The CDR3 sequence is 13 residues long. For the CDR3, the DNA is TGTGCCACCAGCAGAACTAGTACCGGGGAGCTGTTTTTT. Its protein is CATSRTSTGELFF.

This clonotype was counted a few times. The chain combines TRBV10-3 with TRBJ1-2, with a tentative D call TRBD1 (6 bases). V shed 3 bases and J shed 6 bases, with 11 bases lying between them. The CDR3 runs to 13 residues. Germline CDR1 and CDR2: ENHRY and SYGVKD. The CDR3 DNA reads TGTGCCATCAGTGAATACAGGGACGATGGCTACACCTTC. Its protein product is CAISEYRDDGYTF.

The rearrangement joins TRBV29-1 to TRBJ1-1; D is undetermined. CDR1 and CDR2 (germline): SQVTM, ANQGSEA. Trimming took 3 bases from V and 2 from J, leaving 13 bases between them. The CDR3 runs 14 residues. CDR3 sequence: CSVDPPDFNTEAFF. The CDR3 DNA reads TGCAGCGTTGATCCTCCAGACTTCAACACTGAAGCTTTCTTT.

The sample holds a few counts of this clonotype. V usage is TRBV11-2 and J usage is TRBJ2-5, with TRBD2 matching over 7 bases. The CDR3 is 14 residues long. V shed 1 base and J 8 bases; nucleotides not matched to a gene: 7. Germline V gene data show CDR1 as SGHAT and CDR2 as FQNNGV. CDR3 nucleotide sequence: TGTGCCAGCAGCTTAGGAGCGGGGTGGGTAACCCAGTACTTC. Translating it yields CASSLGAGWVTQYF.

This chain uses TRBV5-1 with TRBJ2-1; D unresolved. This CDR3 region has 14 residues. Trimming took off 5 bases at V and 2 bases at J, with 11 bases between the two ends. Germline V lookup: CDR1 SGHRS, CDR2 YFSETQ. The DNA of the CDR3 is TGCGCCAGCAGTGATGGAACAGCCTACAATGAGCAGTTCTTC. This sequence encodes CASSDGTAYNEQFF.

V gene TRBV21-1 combines with J gene TRBJ2-2; the table names TRBD1, a call not compared with the DNA. TRBV21-1 is classified as a pseudogene. CDR3 length equals 18 residues. The CDR3: CASSKAAGCVLGTGELFF. CDR3 nucleotides: TGTGCCAGCAGCAAAGCGGCAGGGTGTGTACTGGGCACCGGGGAGCTGTTTTTT.

This clonotype was seen only a few times. V is TRBV3-1 and J is TRBJ2-2; D is unclear. Germline CDR1 is LGHDT and CDR2 is YNNKEL (reference sequence). V dropped 1 base and J dropped 7 bases, with 1 base sitting between them. The CDR3 totals 11 residues. The CDR3 protein is CASSQVGELFF. CDR3 nucleotides: TGTGCCAGCAGCCAAGTCGGGGAGCTGTTTTTT.

V usage is TRBV12-5 and J usage is TRBJ1-1; D possibly corresponds to TRBD1 (6 bases). V was cut by 5 bases and J by 4 bases, with 26 bases left in between. The CDR3 has 18 amino acids. Germline V gene lookup returns CDR1 LGHNT and CDR2 FRNRAP. The CDR3 DNA reads as TGTGCTAGTGGTCCGAGGGGGAGCCACATACTTTTTAGCACTGAAGCTTTCTTT. It codes for CASGPRGSHILFSTEAFF.

The chain links TRBV7-2 to TRBJ1-1, with no clear D. The CDR3 covers 12 residues. Germline CDR1 reads SGHTA; CDR2 reads FQGNSA. V was cut by 5 bases and J by 7 bases, with 11 bases left in between. This CDR3 is CASSPRVLEAFF. The CDR3 DNA is TGTGCCAGCAGCCCACGGGTGCTTGAAGCTTTCTTT. Variable domain in full (rest from reference TRBV7-2 and TRBJ1-1): GAGVSQSPSNKVTEKGKDVELRCDPISGHTALYWYRQSLGQGLEFLIYFQGNSAPDKSGLPSDRFSAERTGGSVSTLTIQRTQQEDSAVYLCASSPRVLEAFFGQGTRLTVV.

V gene TRBV28 combines with J gene TRBJ1-1, with D possibly matching TRBD1 (5 bases). The CDR3 covers 12 residues. V was cut by 7 bases and J by 5 bases, with 11 bases left in between. Per the germline V gene, CDR1 is MDHEN and CDR2 is SYDVKM. The CDR3 DNA reads TGTGCCAGCATTGGGGGATATACTGAAGCTTTCTTT. Translating gives CASIGGYTEAFF.

This clonotype has more than one count but fewer than ten. V is TRBV14 and J is TRBJ2-1; tentatively, D is TRBD2 (7 bases). The CDR3 loop spans 16 amino acids. Germline lookup yields CDR1 SGHDN and CDR2 FVKESK. The V end was cut by 1 base, the J end by 6 bases, with 16 bases between. CDR3 bases: TGTGCCAGCAGCCAAGGAGGGGGGGGCCTAGTCAATGAGCAGTTCTTC. Encoded protein: CASSQGGGGLVNEQFF.

The chain combines TRBV29-1 with TRBJ2-1; D might be TRBD1 or TRBD2, each matching 5 bases. Trimming pared 7 bases from V and 7 bases from J, leaving 11 bases between. This CDR3 spans 11 amino acids. CDR1 is SQVTM, CDR2 ANQGSEA, per germline. The CDR3 loop is CSGDAPNEQFF. The CDR3 coding sequence is TGCAGCGGGGACGCCCCGAATGAGCAGTTCTTC.

There are a few counts of this clonotype. The V and J genes are TRBV15 and TRBJ2-7; TRBD2 is a possible D gene (6 bases). The germline V gene encodes CDR1 LNHNV and CDR2 YYDKDF (reference sequence). This CDR3 is built from 18 residues. V was shortened by 5 bases and J by 7 bases, with 30 bases between the two germline ends. The CDR3 reads CATSYLLAPTSPIGEQYF. CDR3 in DNA: TGTGCCACCAGCTACCTGCTAGCGCCTACCTCCCCCATCGGGGAGCAGTACTTC.

This chain uses TRBV5-1 with TRBJ1-1, with 7 bases aligning to TRBD1. Germline V gene sequence: CDR1 SGHRS, CDR2 YFSETQ. The CDR3 runs 15 residues. With 5 bases clipped from V and 1 base from J, the junction kept 8 bases outside the gene matches. CDR3 sequence reads: CASRRDSLGNTEAFF. CDR3 coding DNA: TGCGCCAGCAGACGGGACAGCCTGGGGAACACTGAAGCTTTCTTT.

The chain has TRBV7-6 and TRBJ2-2, with D possibly TRBD1 on 5 matching bases. Trimming cost V 5 bases and J 7 bases, with 17 bases left between them. Germline-derived CDR1 and CDR2 are SGHVS and FNYEAQ. This CDR3 is built from 15 residues. Written as DNA, the CDR3 is TGTGCCAGCAGCCCAACTGGGGCTCGCGGCGGGGAGCTGTTTTTT. Its protein product is CASSPTGARGGELFF.

This clonotype was counted at least ten times. The rearrangement links TRBV29-1 to TRBJ1-5; D is ambiguous. From germline, CDR1 is SQVTM and CDR2 ANQGSEA. Trimming took 4 bases from V and 1 from J, leaving 8 bases between them. This CDR3 spans 13 amino acids. The CDR3: CSVGLGSNQPQHF. In DNA form, the CDR3 reads TGCAGCGTTGGTTTGGGGAGCAATCAGCCCCAGCATTTT. Based on the CDR3 plus reference TRBV29-1 and TRBJ1-5, the full variable domain is SAVISQKPSRDICQRGTSLTIQCQVDSQVTMMFWYRQQPGQSLTLIATANQGSEATYESGFVIDKFPISRPNLTFSTLTVSNMSPEDSSIYLCSVGLGSNQPQHFGDGTRLSIL.

The gene calls are TRBV20-1 and TRBJ2-7, with 10 bases matching TRBD1. Trimming removed 0 bases from V and 4 bases from J; junction bases left unmatched: 3. CDR3 length equals 14 residues. Germline loops: CDR1 DFQATT, CDR2 SNEGSKA (reference sequence). CDR3 in DNA: TGCAGTGCTAGAGAACGGACAGGGGGTTACGAGCAGTACTTC. This translates into CSARERTGGYEQYF.

This clonotype was observed at least ten times. The DNA of the CDR3 is TGCAGCGGGGTCCCCGGTCAAGAGACCCAGTACTTC. Its protein product is CSGVPGQETQYF. V and J are TRBV29-1 and TRBJ2-5; unclear D gene. V was cut by 7 bases and J by 2 bases, with 11 bases left in between. This CDR3 is 12 amino acids long. The germline CDR1 and CDR2 sequences are SQVTM and ANQGSEA.

This clonotype has more than one count but fewer than ten. V is TRBV5-1 and J is TRBJ1-1; D uncertain. Germline CDR1 SGHRS, CDR2 YFSETQ. This CDR3 region has 14 residues. V lost 1 base to trimming and J lost 3 bases, with 10 bases between them. DNA of the CDR3: TGCGCCAGCAGCTTGAAGGGCTCGGACACTGAAGCTTTCTTT. Its translation: CASSLKGSDTEAFF.

This clonotype has only a few counts. Sequence at one end of the junction differs from germline and may be a read error. The chain couples TRBV6-2 or TRBV6-3 to TRBJ2-7; no clear D gene. This CDR3 is built from 11 residues. CDR1 MNHEY and CDR2 SVGEGT come from the germline V gene. The CDR3 region has the DNA TGTGCCAGCAGTTTCCTATACGGGCAGTACTTC. Protein sequence: CASSFLYGQYF.

The V and J genes are TRBV19 and TRBJ2-1, with 9 bases matching TRBD2. Trimming took 7 bases from V and 6 from J; bases not matched to a gene: 16. The germline V gene encodes CDR1 LNHDA and CDR2 SQIVND (reference sequence). The length of the CDR3 is 17 residues. This chain's CDR3 is CASTHRKIAGVSNEQFF. CDR3 bases: TGTGCCAGTACACACCGAAAAATAGCGGGAGTGAGCAATGAGCAGTTCTTC.

This sequence joins TRBV5-6 and TRBJ2-7; no clear D gene. Germline V gives CDR1 SGHDT, CDR2 YYEEEE. The CDR3 sequence is 14 residues long. V was trimmed by 3 bases and J by 6 bases, leaving 16 bases between them. The CDR3: CASSSGHLSAEQYF. CDR3 nucleotides: TGTGCCAGCAGCTCCGGGCACCTCTCGGCCGAGCAGTACTTC.

On this clonotype: A much larger clone differs from this one at a single base, so this may be a read error. This rearrangement joins TRBV11-2 to TRBJ2-3, with TRBD1 as a possible D gene (6 bases). The CDR3 length is 15 residues. Germline CDR1 is SGHAT and CDR2 is FQNNGV. CDR3 region: CASSLRGRSTDAQYF. Written as DNA, the CDR3 is TGTGCCAGCAGCTTAAGGGGGAGAAGCACAGATGCGCAGTATTTT.

The chain has TRBV7-9 and TRBJ2-1; D is ambiguous. The CDR3 consists of 12 residues. CDR1 and CDR2 (germline): SEHNR, FQNEAQ (reference sequence). Trimming cost V 8 bases and J 8 bases, with 13 bases left between them. DNA for the CDR3: TGTGCCAGCGCCCCTGATGGGGATGAGCAGTTCTTC. It is translated as CASAPDGDEQFF.